This T cell receptor (beta chain) was sequenced during a study of T cell responses to AZD1222 COVID-19 vaccine. Germline CDR1 reads KGHSH; CDR2 reads LQKENI. The CDR3 loop spans 14 amino acids. Deletions cut 3 bases from V and 5 bases from J, with 10 bases between. Sequencing was performed with immunoSEQ multiplex PCR; in TCRdb, only in-frame clones are kept and a portion is missing. This repertoire shows 90,000 to 120,000 clones, roughly nine tenths found once; its top ten account for less than 6%. The receptor was isolated from an adult who received the AZD1222 COVID-19 vaccine. The chain has TRBV18 and TRBJ2-2; no definite D call. The sequences come from peripheral blood, collected 28 days after the second AZD1222 dose. CDR3 sequence reads: CASSPVPTTGELFF. CDR3 sequence (DNA): TGTGCCAGCTCACCGGTCCCAACGACCGGGGAGCTGTTTTTT.